This TCR beta chain was recorded in a study of T cells in Graves' hyperthyroidism and ophthalmopathy. Regarding the study as a whole: Ophthalmopathy cases were set apart from stable hyperthyroidism by a 13 V-J model. Ophthalmopathy was model-predicted a median about 6 months pre-onset. The blood repertoire included most of the expanded thyroid clonotypes above 0.001.

With regard to this clonotype: Its antigen is currently unknown.

TCR beta CDR3 regions were amplified from RNA. Using the HTBI primer set, a first-round RT-PCR was run on the TCR CDR3. Each CDR3 protein gets one entry after TCRdb re-called the multiplex PCR reads with MiXCR. Seen here are some 560,000 distinct CDR3 sequences, 12% to 15% observed once, and the top ten hold about 14%. Germline V gene sequence: CDR1 LNHDA, CDR2 SQIVND (reference sequence). This CDR3 is built from 14 residues. V was pared by 3 bases and J by 0 bases, with 6 bases between. The clonotype originates from a woman between 35 and 50 years old with Graves' hyperthyroidism. The V call is TRBV19, the J call TRBJ1-3; unclear D gene. The specimen was blood. In DNA form, the CDR3 reads TGTGCCAGTAGTATCGGGAACTCTGGAAACACCATATATTTT. Amino acid sequence: CASSIGNSGNTIYF.